Sequencing of this TCR beta chain was carried out in a study of T-cell reconstitution after alpha-beta-depleted transplantation in children. The TCRbeta library was prepared with unique molecular identifiers. Each CDR3 protein gets one entry after TCRdb re-called the PCR reads with MiXCR. This table has 200,000 to 250,000 distinct CDR3 sequences, about 11% appearing once. Germline lookup yields CDR1 SGHAT and CDR2 FQNNGV. The ends were cut back, 0 bases at V and 14 bases at J, with 11 bases in the middle. The CDR3 is 12 amino acids. This clonotype has a count of ten or more. The sample consisted of PBMCs from the stem cell graft donor, taken from the stem cell graft. The source is a human donor who donated a stem cell graft to a child with acute lymphoblastic leukemia. The chain joins TRBV11-2 to TRBJ2-1; D is unresolved. The CDR3 DNA reads TGTGCCAGCAGCTTAGAGAGGCTCCCGGAGTTCTTC. As protein: CASSLERLPEFF.